The 8 T cell receptor beta chains in this list originate from one sample, sequenced in a study of low-dose radiotherapy and immunotherapy resistance in tumors. First-strand cDNA used TRAV- and TRBV-specific primers, covering alpha and beta chains. A roughly 20-cycle PCR with a constant-region primer and V-primer adapter amplified TCRs. TCRdb redid the calling of the reads with MiXCR, one entry per CDR3 protein. The sample lists about 30,000 distinct CDR3 sequences, 45% to 55% occurring once. Time point meaning: after trial treatment. Treatment defined: LDRT plus nivolumab, ipilimumab, low-dose cyclophosphamide and aspirin (RACIN trial). The sequencing here drew on PBMCs, taken after low-dose radiotherapy plus immunotherapy. The receptors here all came from a male donor with gallbladder cancer.

There are a few counts of this clonotype. This rearrangement joins TRBV4-2 to TRBJ1-5; D might be TRBD1 (6 bases). Germline V lookup: CDR1 LGHNA, CDR2 YNFKEQ. This CDR3 is built from 16 residues. Trimming pared 2 bases from V and 5 bases from J, leaving 16 bases between. CDR3 amino acids: CASSQPGQGNYQPQHF. The CDR3 DNA reads as TGTGCCAGCAGCCAACCGGGACAAGGGAACTATCAGCCCCAGCATTTT.

This clonotype was counted only a few times. The V call is TRBV7-2, the J call TRBJ2-1, with TRBD2 identical over 9 bases. CDR1 and CDR2 (germline): SGHTA, FQGNSA. This CDR3 has 15 residues. The V and J ends lost 2 bases and 7 bases, in that order; junction bases with no gene match: 6. The CDR3 DNA follows: TGTGCCAGCAGCTTACACAGCGGGGGGCCGAATGAGCAGTTCTTC. This encodes CASSLHSGGPNEQFF.

The chain links TRBV28 to TRBJ2-1; maybe TRBD2 (6 bases). Germline lookup yields CDR1 MDHEN and CDR2 SYDVKM. V dropped 8 bases and J dropped 3 bases, with 26 bases sitting between them. CDR3 length: 18 amino acids. The CDR3 reads CASPPRLVALSGYNEQFF. The DNA of the CDR3 is TGTGCCAGCCCCCCGAGACTAGTAGCTTTATCGGGCTACAATGAGCAGTTCTTC.

On this clonotype: A far larger clone is one nucleotide away, so this likely arose from a read error. The chain links TRBV5-1 to TRBJ2-7, with D unclear. From germline, CDR1 is SGHRS and CDR2 YFSETQ. The CDR3 is 12 amino acids. Trimming removed 1 base from V and 7 bases from J, with 9 bases in between. The CDR3, as DNA: TGCGCCAGCAGCTTGTACGGTAATGAGCAGTACTTC. Translation gives CASSLYGNEQYF. The variable domain in full, completed from reference TRBV5-1 and TRBJ2-7, reads KAGVTQTPRYLIKTRGQQVTLSCSPISGHRSVSWYQQTPGQGLQFLFEYFSETQRNKGNFPGRFSGRQFSNSRSEMNVSTLELGDSALYLCASSLYGNEQYFGPGTRLTVT.

This clonotype was counted at least ten times. CDR3 sequence: CASSLPGLARETQYF. The CDR3 nucleotides read TGTGCCAGCAGCCTACCGGGACTAGCGAGAGAGACCCAGTACTTC. This rearrangement joins TRBV11-2 to TRBJ2-5; TRBD2 matches 10 bases. V shed 5 bases, J shed 4 bases, and the junction held 7 bases outside the gene matches. Germline loops: CDR1 SGHAT, CDR2 FQNNGV. The CDR3 is made up of 15 amino acids.

By sample fraction, this clonotype is medium-sized (0.01 to 0.1%). The rearrangement uses TRBV12-3 or TRBV12-4 and TRBJ2-4; D is unclear. The CDR3 length is 12 residues. V gave up 4 bases and J gave up 2 bases, with 3 bases separating them. In DNA, the CDR3 is TGTGCCAGCAGTTCGACCAAAAACATTCAGTACTTC. It codes for CASSSTKNIQYF.

V gene TRBV20-1 combines with J gene TRBJ2-1; D is uncertain. The ends were cut back, 2 bases at V and 5 bases at J, with 13 bases in the middle. This CDR3 is built from 14 residues. The V gene's germline CDR1 is DFQATT and CDR2 SNEGSKA (reference sequence). The CDR3 DNA is TGCAGTGCTAGATTGCCACTTCGACACAATGAGCAGTTCTTC. Translation gives CSARLPLRHNEQFF.

The J gene is TRBJ1-5, the V gene TRBV20-1; D unclear. Germline CDR1 and CDR2: DFQATT and SNEGSKA (reference sequence). V was shortened by 3 bases and J by 5 bases, with 8 bases between the two germline ends. This CDR3 region has 12 residues. The chain's CDR3 is CSASMEDQPQHF. For the CDR3, the DNA is TGCAGTGCTAGTATGGAGGATCAGCCCCAGCATTTT.